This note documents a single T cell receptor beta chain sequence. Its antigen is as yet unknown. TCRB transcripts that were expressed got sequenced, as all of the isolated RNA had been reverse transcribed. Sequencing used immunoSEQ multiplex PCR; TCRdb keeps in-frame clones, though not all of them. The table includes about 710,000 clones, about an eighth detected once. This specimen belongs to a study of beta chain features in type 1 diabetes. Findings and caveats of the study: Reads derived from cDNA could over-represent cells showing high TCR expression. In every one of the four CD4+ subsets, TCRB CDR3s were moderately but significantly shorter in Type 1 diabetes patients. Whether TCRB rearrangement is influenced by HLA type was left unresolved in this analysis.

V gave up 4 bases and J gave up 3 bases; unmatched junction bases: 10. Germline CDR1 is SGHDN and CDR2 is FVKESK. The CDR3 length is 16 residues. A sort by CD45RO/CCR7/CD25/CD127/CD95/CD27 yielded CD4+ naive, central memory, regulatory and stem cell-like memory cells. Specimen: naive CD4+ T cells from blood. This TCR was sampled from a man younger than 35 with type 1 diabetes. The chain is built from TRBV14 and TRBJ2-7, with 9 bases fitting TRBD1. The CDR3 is CASSPPGWGQGYEQYF. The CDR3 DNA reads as TGTGCCAGCAGCCCCCCCGGATGGGGACAGGGCTACGAGCAGTACTTC.